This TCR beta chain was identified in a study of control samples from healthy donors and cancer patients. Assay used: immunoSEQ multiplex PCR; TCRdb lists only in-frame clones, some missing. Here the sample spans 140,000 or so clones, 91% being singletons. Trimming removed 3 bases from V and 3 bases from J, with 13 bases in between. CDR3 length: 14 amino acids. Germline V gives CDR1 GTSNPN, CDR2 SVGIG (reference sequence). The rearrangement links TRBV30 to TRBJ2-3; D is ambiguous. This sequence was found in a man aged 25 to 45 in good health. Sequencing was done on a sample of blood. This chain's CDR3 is CAWRSVGPTDTQYF. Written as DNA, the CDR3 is TGTGCCTGGAGGTCAGTGGGTCCTACAGATACGCAGTATTTT.